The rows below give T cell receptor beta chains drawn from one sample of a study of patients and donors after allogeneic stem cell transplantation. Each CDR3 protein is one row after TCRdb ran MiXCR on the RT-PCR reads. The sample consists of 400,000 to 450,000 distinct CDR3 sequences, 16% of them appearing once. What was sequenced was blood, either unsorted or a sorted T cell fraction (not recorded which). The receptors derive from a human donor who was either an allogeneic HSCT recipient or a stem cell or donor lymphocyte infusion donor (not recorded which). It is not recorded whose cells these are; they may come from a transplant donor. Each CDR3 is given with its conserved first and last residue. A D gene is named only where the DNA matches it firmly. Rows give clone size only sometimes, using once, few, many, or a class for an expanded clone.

DNA: TGCGCCAGCAGCTCCGGACAGGGGGCGTTCTATAATTCACCCCTCCACTTT
CDR3: CASSSGQGAFYNSPLHF
D: TRBD1
J: TRBJ1-6
V: TRBV5-1
size: .

DNA: TGTGCCAGCAGCACCTCGTTTGGGGAGCAGTACTTC
CDR3: CASSTSFGEQYF
D: .
J: TRBJ2-7
V: TRBV4-2
size: many

DNA: TGTGCCAGCAGTCCGGACCCACCCTGGGGCGAGCAGTACTTC
CDR3: CASSPDPPWGEQYF
D: .
J: TRBJ2-7
V: TRBV28
size: few

DNA: TGCAGTGCTAGAGTCCGGAACGGGGAGATCTCCTACGAGCAGTACTTC
CDR3: CSARVRNGEISYEQYF
D: .
J: TRBJ2-7
V: TRBV20-1
size: .

DNA: TGTGCCAACAACATAGGGACTAGCCAAAATGAGCAGTTCTTC
CDR3: CANNIGTSQNEQFF
D: TRBD2
J: TRBJ2-1
V: TRBV12-3/TRBV12-4
size: few

DNA: TGTGCCAGCAGCCCCCAAACAGGGGGCTCCTACGAGCAGTACTTC
CDR3: CASSPQTGGSYEQYF
D: TRBD1
J: TRBJ2-7
V: TRBV11-2
size: .

DNA: TGTGCCAGCAGACCCGGGACATTGAACACTGAAGCTTTCTTT
CDR3: CASRPGTLNTEAFF
D: .
J: TRBJ1-1
V: TRBV12-3/TRBV12-4
size: many

DNA: TGTGCCAGCAGTATCCGGACTCCAATGAACACTGAAGCTTTCTTT
CDR3: CASSIRTPMNTEAFF
D: .
J: TRBJ1-1
V: TRBV6-1
size: few

DNA: TGTGCCAGCAGCAGAGGGCCGATTAGCGTCAGCCATGAGCAGTTCTTC
CDR3: CASSRGPISVSHEQFF
D: .
J: TRBJ2-1
V: TRBV9
size: .

DNA: TGTGCCAGCAGCTTAGGTGCCCGGAGCTCCTATAATTCACCCCTCCACTTT
CDR3: CASSLGARSSYNSPLHF
D: .
J: TRBJ1-6
V: TRBV11-3
size: .

DNA: TGTGCCAGCAGTTATACTGGGCCTAGCGGGAAGGCAGATACGCAGTATTTT
CDR3: CASSYTGPSGKADTQYF
D: TRBD2
J: TRBJ2-3
V: TRBV6-5
size: few

DNA: TGCAGTGCGGACAATCTAGCGGGAGCCACGGATGAGCAGTTCTTC
CDR3: CSADNLAGATDEQFF
D: TRBD2
J: TRBJ2-1
V: TRBV20-1
size: few

DNA: TGTGCCAGCAGGGAACTAGCGGGAGGGATCTACGAGCAGTACTTC
CDR3: CASRELAGGIYEQYF
D: TRBD2
J: TRBJ2-7
V: TRBV2
size: many

DNA: TGTGCCAGCAGCCCAAAATCTAACTATGGCTACACCTTC
CDR3: CASSPKSNYGYTF
D: .
J: TRBJ1-2
V: TRBV12-3/TRBV12-4
size: .

DNA: TGTGCCAGCAGCTTCTATTTCGGCGAGCCCCAGCATTTT
CDR3: CASSFYFGEPQHF
D: .
J: TRBJ1-5
V: TRBV11-2
size: many

DNA: TGCGCCAGCAGCACCCTAGCGGGGGAGTCCTACGAGCAGTACTTC
CDR3: CASSTLAGESYEQYF
D: TRBD2
J: TRBJ2-7
V: TRBV4-1
size: .

DNA: TGCGCCAGCAGCCAGGGAGTGAGGACTGAAGCTTTCTTT
CDR3: CASSQGVRTEAFF
D: .
J: TRBJ1-1
V: TRBV4-1
size: few

DNA: TGTGCCTGGAGTGAGAGGGGGCGGAAGCAGTACTTC
CDR3: CAWSERGRKQYF
D: TRBD1
J: TRBJ2-7
V: TRBV30
size: few

DNA: TGCAGTGCTCCCCCCCAGTGGGGGAGGGCTTTCTACAATGAGCAGTTCTTC
CDR3: CSAPPQWGRAFYNEQFF
D: TRBD2
J: TRBJ2-1
V: TRBV20-1
size: .

DNA: TGTGCCAGCAGCCAAGCTAGAGGCGGTGAGCAGTTCTTC
CDR3: CASSQARGGEQFF
D: .
J: TRBJ2-1
V: TRBV3-1
size: medium-sized

DNA: TGTGCCACCAGCAGCGGGGACAGTCACACAGATACGCAGTATTTT
CDR3: CATSSGDSHTDTQYF
D: TRBD1
J: TRBJ2-3
V: TRBV15
size: few

DNA: TGCAGTGCTAGCAGCATGACTAGCGGGGGTCATACGCAGTATTTT
CDR3: CSASSMTSGGHTQYF
D: TRBD2
J: TRBJ2-3
V: TRBV20-1
size: .

DNA: TGCAGTGCTAGAGAGGAGGCGGGAGGAGCCTACAATGAGCAGTTCTTC
CDR3: CSAREEAGGAYNEQFF
D: TRBD2
J: TRBJ2-1
V: TRBV20-1
size: few

DNA: TGTGCCACCAGCAGAGGCCCCAGGACCGTCGGCTACGAGCAGTACTTC
CDR3: CATSRGPRTVGYEQYF
D: .
J: TRBJ2-7
V: TRBV15
size: many

DNA: TGTGCCAGCACATCCTACAGGGGACCCGAGCAGTACTTC
CDR3: CASTSYRGPEQYF
D: TRBD1
J: TRBJ2-7
V: TRBV2
size: .

DNA: TGCAGTGCTAGAGATCTAAGACTAGCGGGAGGAGCCTACGAGCAGTACTTC
CDR3: CSARDLRLAGGAYEQYF
D: TRBD2
J: TRBJ2-7
V: TRBV20-1
size: few

DNA: TGTGCCAGCAGCGACGAACCGGGCGCTGGAAACACCATATATTTT
CDR3: CASSDEPGAGNTIYF
D: .
J: TRBJ1-3
V: TRBV7-6
size: few

DNA: TGTGCCAGCAGCTTAATACCAAAACCCGAGCAGTACTTC
CDR3: CASSLIPKPEQYF
D: .
J: TRBJ2-7
V: TRBV7-8
size: .

DNA: TGTGCCAGCAGCCGGACTAGCGGGCCGTACCAAGAGACCCAGTACTTC
CDR3: CASSRTSGPYQETQYF
D: TRBD2
J: TRBJ2-5
V: TRBV5-6
size: .

DNA: TGTGCCTGGATGGCTGAAGGGGGTCCTAATTCACCCCTCCACTTT
CDR3: CAWMAEGGPNSPLHF
D: .
J: TRBJ1-6
V: TRBV30
size: .

DNA: TGTGCCAGCAGTCACGGACAGTCCACAGATACGCAGTATTTT
CDR3: CASSHGQSTDTQYF
D: .
J: TRBJ2-3
V: TRBV6-2/TRBV6-3
size: .

DNA: TGCAGTGCTAGAGAATGGGAACTAGCGGGCACAGATACGCAGTATTTT
CDR3: CSAREWELAGTDTQYF
D: TRBD2
J: TRBJ2-3
V: TRBV20-1
size: many

DNA: TGTGCCAGCAGCTCTATAACTAAACTAGCGGGGGGCCCTAATGAGCAGTTCTTC
CDR3: CASSSITKLAGGPNEQFF
D: TRBD2
J: TRBJ2-1
V: TRBV7-3
size: .

DNA: TGTGCCACCAGTGATTTGGGAGCGGGAGGGAACACAGATACGCAGTATTTT
CDR3: CATSDLGAGGNTDTQYF
D: TRBD2
J: TRBJ2-3
V: TRBV24-1
size: .

DNA: TGCAGTGCTAGAACGGACAGGGCTGGCAATCAGCCCCAGCATTTT
CDR3: CSARTDRAGNQPQHF
D: TRBD1
J: TRBJ1-5
V: TRBV20-1
size: .

DNA: TGTGCCAGCAGACCAGATGGTGAGCAGTTCTTC
CDR3: CASRPDGEQFF
D: .
J: TRBJ2-1
V: TRBV2
size: .

DNA: TGTGCCATCAGAGCCGGGACAGGGGGAAGAAGCAATCAGCCCCAGCATTTT
CDR3: CAIRAGTGGRSNQPQHF
D: TRBD1
J: TRBJ1-5
V: TRBV10-3
size: few

DNA: TGTGCCAGCAGCTTAGCTCCTCTCACAGATACGCAGTATTTT
CDR3: CASSLAPLTDTQYF
D: .
J: TRBJ2-3
V: TRBV7-9
size: .

DNA: TGCGCCAGCAGCTTCGGGCAGGGGAAAGACTATGGCTACACCTTC
CDR3: CASSFGQGKDYGYTF
D: .
J: TRBJ1-2
V: TRBV5-1
size: few

DNA: TGTGCCAGCAGTTTTGCAAACACCGGGGAGCTGTTTTTT
CDR3: CASSFANTGELFF
D: .
J: TRBJ2-2
V: TRBV27
size: many

DNA: TGCAGCGTTTCTGCGGAATACGAGCAGTACTTC
CDR3: CSVSAEYEQYF
D: .
J: TRBJ2-7
V: TRBV29-1
size: .

DNA: TGTGCCTGGAGGAGAGGCAGGGGACAGTATGGCTACACCTTC
CDR3: CAWRRGRGQYGYTF
D: TRBD1
J: TRBJ1-2
V: TRBV30
size: few

DNA: TGTGCCAGCAGCTTAGCTCTGTCGTCAACCAACACTGAAGCTTTCTTT
CDR3: CASSLALSSTNTEAFF
D: .
J: TRBJ1-1
V: TRBV7-9
size: many

DNA: TGTGCCAGCAGCGTCGACCAGGGGGGCGAGCAGTACTTC
CDR3: CASSVDQGGEQYF
D: .
J: TRBJ2-7
V: TRBV2
size: few

DNA: TGTGCTAGTGGTTTGGGGGGACAGCGCGAGCAGTACTTC
CDR3: CASGLGGQREQYF
D: TRBD1
J: TRBJ2-7
V: TRBV12-5
size: .

DNA: TGCAGTGCTAGGGGGCGTGGACTAGCGGGAGATACCGATGAGCAGTTCTTC
CDR3: CSARGRGLAGDTDEQFF
D: TRBD2
J: TRBJ2-1
V: TRBV20-1
size: .

DNA: TGTGCCTGGGGGAGAGTGCGGGACGAGCAGTACTTC
CDR3: CAWGRVRDEQYF
D: .
J: TRBJ2-7
V: TRBV30
size: .